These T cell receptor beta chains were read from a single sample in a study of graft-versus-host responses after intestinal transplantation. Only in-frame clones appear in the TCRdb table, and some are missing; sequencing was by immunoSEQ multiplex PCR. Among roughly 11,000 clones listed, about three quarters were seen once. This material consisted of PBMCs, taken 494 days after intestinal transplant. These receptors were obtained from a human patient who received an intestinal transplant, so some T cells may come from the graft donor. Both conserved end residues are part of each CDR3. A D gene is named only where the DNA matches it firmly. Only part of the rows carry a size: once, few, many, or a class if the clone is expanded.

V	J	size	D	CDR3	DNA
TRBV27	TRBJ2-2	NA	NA	CASSLSRQATNTGELFF	TGTGCCAGCAGTTTATCCCGACAGGCCACGAACACCGGGGAGCTGTTTTTT
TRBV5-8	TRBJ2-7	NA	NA	CASSRRDGEYEQYF	TGTGCCAGCAGCCGGAGGGACGGGGAATACGAGCAGTACTTC
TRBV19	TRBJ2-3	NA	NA	CASSGTTGDTQYF	TGTGCCAGTAGCGGGACGACGGGAGATACGCAGTATTTT
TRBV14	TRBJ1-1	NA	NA	CASSLGGRVAFF	TGTGCCAGCAGTTTAGGGGGGCGAGTGGCTTTCTTT
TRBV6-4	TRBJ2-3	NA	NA	CASSVRGEVDTQYF	TGTGCCAGCAGTGTCCGGGGCGAAGTAGATACGCAGTATTTT
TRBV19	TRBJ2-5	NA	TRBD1	CASSPRQGWETQYF	TGTGCCAGTAGTCCCCGACAGGGATGGGAGACCCAGTACTTC
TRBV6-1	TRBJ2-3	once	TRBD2	CASSGTSGGSDTQYF	TGTGCCAGCAGTGGGACTAGCGGGGGTTCAGATACGCAGTATTTT
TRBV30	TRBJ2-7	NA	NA	CAWSGDGRTYEQYF	TGTGCCTGGTCCGGGGACGGCCGTACCTACGAGCAGTACTTC
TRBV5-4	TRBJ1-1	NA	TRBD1	CASSWDRQGNTEAFF	TGTGCCAGCAGCTGGGACAGACAGGGGAACACTGAAGCTTTCTTT
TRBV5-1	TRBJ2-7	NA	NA	CASSIEMGRHEQYF	TGCGCCAGCAGCATCGAGATGGGGCGGCACGAGCAGTACTTC
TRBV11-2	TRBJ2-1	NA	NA	CASSLGWENEQFF	TGTGCCAGCAGCTTAGGTTGGGAAAATGAGCAGTTCTTC
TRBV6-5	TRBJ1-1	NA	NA	CASSYPTEAFF	TGTGCCAGCAGTTACCCGACTGAAGCTTTCTTT
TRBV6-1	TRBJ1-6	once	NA	CASRLFPAPLHF	TGTGCCAGTAGACTTTTCCCGGCACCCCTCCACTTT
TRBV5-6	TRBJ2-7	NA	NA	CASSLVVGAPLEQYF	TGTGCCAGCAGCTTGGTGGTGGGAGCCCCTTTGGAGCAGTACTTC
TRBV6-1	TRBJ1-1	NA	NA	CASSEIYAGTEAFF	TGTGCCAGCAGTGAAATCTACGCGGGCACTGAAGCTTTCTTT
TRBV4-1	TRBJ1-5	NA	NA	CASSQEATVYQPQHF	TGCGCCAGCAGCCAAGAAGCGACAGTCTATCAGCCCCAGCATTTT
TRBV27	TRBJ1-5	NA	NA	CASSKTENQPQHF	TGTGCCAGCTCGAAGACAGAAAATCAGCCCCAGCATTTT
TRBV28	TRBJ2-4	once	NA	CASSFPLQGGGDIQYF	TGTGCCAGCAGTTTCCCGCTGCAGGGGGGGGGAGACATTCAGTACTTC
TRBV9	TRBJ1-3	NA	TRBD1	CASSVVGQGGNTIYF	TGTGCCAGCAGCGTAGTAGGACAGGGTGGAAACACCATATATTTT
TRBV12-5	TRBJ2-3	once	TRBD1	CASGTGQAGTDTQYF	TGTGCTAGTGGTACGGGACAGGCGGGCACAGATACGCAGTATTTT
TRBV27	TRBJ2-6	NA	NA	CASRRESGANVLTF	TGTGCCAGCAGACGGGAATCTGGGGCCAACGTCCTGACTTTC
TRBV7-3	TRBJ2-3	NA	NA	CASSLRGSTSTDTQYF	TGTGCCAGCAGCCTACGGGGTTCAACTAGCACAGATACGCAGTATTTT
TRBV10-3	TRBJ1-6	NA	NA	CAISESVSSYNSPLHF	TGTGCCATCAGTGAGTCAGTGAGCTCCTATAATTCACCCCTCCACTTT
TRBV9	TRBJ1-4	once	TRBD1	CASSVVAGGEKLFF	TGTGCCAGCAGCGTAGTCGCAGGGGGCGAAAAACTGTTTTTT
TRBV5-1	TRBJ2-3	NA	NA	CASSLGGQYTDTQYF	TGCGCCAGCAGCTTGGGGGGGCAGTACACAGATACGCAGTATTTT
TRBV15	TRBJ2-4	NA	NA	CATSRVDSGNIQYF	TGTGCCACCAGCAGAGTGGACTCGGGGAACATTCAGTACTTC
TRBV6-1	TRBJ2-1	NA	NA	CASLRGVYNEQFF	TGTGCCAGCTTGAGGGGGGTCTACAATGAGCAGTTCTTC
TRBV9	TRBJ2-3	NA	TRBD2	CASSVGAGLAGSSTDTQYF	TGTGCCAGCAGCGTGGGGGCGGGACTAGCGGGGTCTAGCACAGATACGCAGTATTTT
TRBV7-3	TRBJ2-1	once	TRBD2	CASSPSSGLSSYNEQFF	TGTGCCAGCAGTCCCTCTAGCGGGCTAAGCTCCTACAATGAGCAGTTCTTC
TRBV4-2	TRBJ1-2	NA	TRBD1	CASSQAGTGRGYTF	TGTGCCAGCAGCCAAGCCGGGACAGGGAGGGGCTACACCTTC
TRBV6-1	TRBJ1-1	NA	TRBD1	CASSQQGENTEAFF	TGTGCCAGCAGTCAACAGGGGGAGAACACTGAAGCTTTCTTT
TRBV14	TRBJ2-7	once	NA	CASSQAPRNEQYF	TGTGCCAGCAGCCAAGCGCCTAGAAACGAGCAGTACTTC
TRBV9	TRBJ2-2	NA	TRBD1	CACRDREHRGAVF	TGTGCCTGCCGGGACAGGGAACACCGGGGAGCTGTTTTT
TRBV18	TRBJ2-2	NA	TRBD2	CASSPGLLAGKTGELFF	TGTGCCAGCTCACCCGGACTTTTAGCGGGAAAAACCGGGGAGCTGTTTTTT
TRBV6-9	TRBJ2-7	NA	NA	CASSYRTDYEQYF	TGTGCCAGCAGTTACCGGACAGACTACGAGCAGTACTTC
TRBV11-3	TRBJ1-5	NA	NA	CASSVLGGNQPQHF	TGTGCCAGCAGTGTTCTGGGAGGGAATCAGCCCCAGCATTTT
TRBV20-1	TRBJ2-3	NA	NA	CSARGVGQYF	TGCAGTGCTAGAGGTGTTGGGCAGTATTTT
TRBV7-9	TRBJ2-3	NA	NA	CASSATSLGVSSTDTQYF	TGTGCCAGCAGCGCAACTAGCCTTGGGGTTTCGAGCACAGATACGCAGTATTTT
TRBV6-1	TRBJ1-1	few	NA	CASSGTANTEAFF	TGTGCCAGCAGTGGGACAGCGAACACTGAAGCTTTCTTT
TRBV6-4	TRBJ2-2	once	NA	CASSETNTGELFF	TGTGCCAGCAGTGAGACGAACACCGGGGAGCTGTTTTTT
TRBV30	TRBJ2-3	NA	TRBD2	CAWSLSGASTDTQYF	TGTGCCTGGAGTTTAAGCGGGGCCAGCACAGATACGCAGTATTTT
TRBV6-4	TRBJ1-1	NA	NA	CASSAVQGSMTEAFF	TGTGCCAGCAGTGCCGTCCAGGGTTCTATGACTGAAGCTTTCTTT
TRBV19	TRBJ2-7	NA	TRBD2	CASSIARGAGGDEQYF	TGTGCCAGTAGTATAGCGCGGGGGGCGGGGGGCGACGAGCAGTACTTC
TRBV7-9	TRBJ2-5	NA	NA	CASSLGGPRGLETQYF	TGTGCCAGCAGCTTAGGTGGGCCGCGGGGACTGGAGACCCAGTACTTC
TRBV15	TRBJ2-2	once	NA	CATSRTKQTGTVSGELFF	TGTGCCACCAGCAGAACAAAACAAACCGGGACGGTCTCCGGGGAGCTGTTTTTT
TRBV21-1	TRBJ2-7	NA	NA	CASSRHARGPRYEQYF	TGTGCCAGCAGCCGCCACGCCAGGGGCCCCCGATACGAGCAGTACTTC
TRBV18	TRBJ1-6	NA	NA	CASSQDRSSYNSPLHF	TGTGCCAGCTCTCAAGACCGGAGCTCCTATAATTCACCCCTCCACTTT